The source of this T cell receptor beta chain is a study of blood T cell repertoires in COVID-19 (dated by TCRdb to 2018 to 2020). About the investigation overall: Collaborator samples came from the United States, Italy and Spain and covered acute and convalescent phases of COVID-19. The prospective study material was composed of cDNA or gDNA derived from T cells, B-cell-depleted T cells, or PBMCs. The dataset comprised deeply sampled blood TCRbeta repertoires from subjects exposed to, actively infected with, or recovered from COVID-19. The repertoires were released in a freely available public database meant as a resource for research on the immune response to SARS-CoV-2. Samples were obtained from the ongoing ImmuneRACE study (first 160 participants) and from 1,254 subjects provided by 6 global collaborators. Nearly every sample came with metadata listing a de-identified subject ID, COVID-19 status, age in years and sex. Where HLA class I and class II types were available, the types were taken from metadata supplied by the sample provider, not from assay-based typing.

In regard to this clone: No antigen is known for it. No clone much larger than this one lies a single base away; base qualities are absent.

TCRbeta CDR3 regions were amplified from genomic DNA using the immunoSEQ Assay, a bias-controlled multiplex PCR. As for the authors' bioinformatics: The number of nucleated cells in each sample was estimated from the amplification of reference gene primers within the assay. To quantify the absolute abundance of each unique TCRbeta CDR3 rearrangement, sequence reads were collapsed and filtered. For each sample, productive Simpson clonality was calculated by taking the square root of Simpson's diversity index across productive rearrangements. Drawn from immuneACCESS, this table holds only the in-frame rearrangements with V and J called that TCRdb kept. Clones are partly lost; checked studies trace under half to an unresolved V gene and leave the rest unexplained. The V and J calls and clone size were taken over from that table, and D and trimming were inferred from the DNA. Within this sample are some 20,000 clones, with roughly 91% of them counted one time only. The biggest ten clones account for 6% to 8.5% of the sample.

Whole blood was collected in K2EDTA tubes by collaborating institutions according to the institutions' own protocols. For TCRbeta analysis, collaborators shipped samples as frozen whole blood, isolated PBMCs, or DNA extracted from either of those sample types. The paper as a whole reports these results and caveats: How much clinical and demographic metadata was included differed by source and by participant, and the metadata was provided uncurated.

The receptor comes from a human donor in a cohort sampled during active COVID-19. Material for sequencing was peripheral blood.

The CDR3 protein is CSASTPTSGSSYEQYF. At the DNA level, the sequence is TGCAGTGCTAGTACCCCGACTAGCGGGAGCTCCTACGAGCAGTACTTC. The V and J genes are TRBV20-1 and TRBJ2-7; TRBD2 agrees with 12 junctional bases. V trim: 3 bases; J trim: 0 bases; unmatched bases: 6. The CDR3, from cysteine to phenylalanine, totals 16 residues. The read is trimmed to its CDR3 DNA, 48 bases read in frame from base 1. The germline V gene (reference sequence) specifies DFQATT as CDR1 and SNEGSKA as CDR2.